The 28 T cell receptor beta chains reported below all come from one sample, sequenced in a study of T cell responses to AZD1222 COVID-19 vaccine. TCRdb keeps only in-frame clones here, not all; method: immunoSEQ multiplex PCR. The profile shows around 44,000 clones, about 86% of them singletons. This material consisted of peripheral blood, taken 28 days after the second AZD1222 dose. The receptors originated from an adult who received the AZD1222 COVID-19 vaccine.

V usage is TRBV12-3 or TRBV12-4 and J usage is TRBJ1-2; 8 nucleotides line up with TRBD1. After removal of 2 bases from V and 4 bases from J, the junction contained 0 bases not matched to a gene. This CDR3 is 13 amino acids long. Written as DNA, the CDR3 is TGTGCCAGCAGTTTACAGGGGGCCTATGGCTACACCTTC. Amino acid sequence: CASSLQGAYGYTF.

This clone came up once. V and J are TRBV6-1 and TRBJ2-5; TRBD1 matches at 9 bases. With V trimmed by 1 base and J by 5 bases, 8 bases remained unmatched. The length of the CDR3 is 16 residues. Germline V lookup: CDR1 MNHNS, CDR2 SASEGT. The CDR3 loop reads CASSEVWDRAGETQYF. DNA of the CDR3: TGTGCCAGCAGTGAAGTTTGGGACAGGGCGGGGGAGACCCAGTACTTC.

CDR3 nucleotides: TGTGCCAGTAGTAGGTACCGAAGCAGGGGCAATCAGCCCCAGCATTTT. Translated, it gives CASSRYRSRGNQPQHF. The gene calls are TRBV19 and TRBJ1-5, with D perhaps TRBD1 (5 bases). The CDR3 covers 16 residues. Germline loops: CDR1 LNHDA, CDR2 SQIVND (reference sequence). V gave up 4 bases and J gave up 2 bases, with 15 bases separating them. Supplemented by reference TRBV19 and TRBJ1-5, the full variable domain reads DGGITQSPKYLFRKEGQNVTLSCEQNLNHDAMYWYRQDPGQGLRLIYYSQIVNDFQKGDIAEGYSVSREKKESFPLTVTSAQKNPTAFYLCASSRYRSRGNQPQHFGDGTRLSIL.

The chain employs TRBV4-2 and TRBJ2-1; 8 bases line up with TRBD2. The CDR3 has 15 amino acids. V was pared by 0 bases and J by 6 bases, with 4 bases of the junction left unmatched. In germline, CDR1 is LGHNA, CDR2 YNFKEQ. CDR3 DNA sequence: TGTGCCAGCAGCCAAGAAGAGCGGGAGACCAATGAGCAGTTCTTC. Amino acids: CASSQEERETNEQFF.

This chain uses TRBV30 with TRBJ1-5, with D tentatively TRBD1 (6 bases). The germline CDR1 and CDR2 sequences are GTSNPN and SVGIG (reference sequence). The CDR3 sequence is 13 residues long. Trimming took off 1 base at V and 7 bases at J, with 11 bases between the two ends. The CDR3 is CAWSAQGGQPQHF. The CDR3 DNA reads as TGTGCCTGGAGTGCACAAGGGGGGCAGCCCCAGCATTTT. Full variable domain (outside the CDR3, taken from reference TRBV30 and TRBJ1-5): SQTIHQWPATLVQPVGSPLSLECTVEGTSNPNLYWYRQAAGRGLQLLFYSVGIGQISSEVPQNLSASRPQDRQFILSSKKLLLSDSGFYLCAWSAQGGQPQHFGDGTRLSIL.

This chain connects TRBV28 to TRBJ1-2; D gene unclear. V lost 3 bases, J lost 5 bases, and 13 bases lay in between. Germline V gene lookup returns CDR1 MDHEN and CDR2 SYDVKM. CDR3 size: 14 residues. CDR3 sequence (DNA): TGTGCCAGCAGTTTTCTAACTCGTCCTTATGGCTACACCTTC. Encoded protein: CASSFLTRPYGYTF.

The rearrangement uses TRBV9 and TRBJ1-2; D is unclear. Trimming removed 2 bases at V and 4 bases at J, with 12 bases between. This CDR3 contains 14 residues. Germline V lookup: CDR1 SGDLS, CDR2 YYNGEE. CDR3 sequence reads: CASSVVPLGYGYTF. For the CDR3, the DNA is TGTGCCAGCAGCGTGGTGCCCCTTGGCTATGGCTACACCTTC.

This clone has more than one count but fewer than ten. V and J are TRBV7-9 and TRBJ2-1, with D possibly TRBD2 on 5 matching bases. The V gene's germline CDR1 is SEHNR and CDR2 FQNEAQ (reference sequence). The CDR3 has 13 residues. The V end was cut by 1 base, the J end by 10 bases, with 11 bases between. The CDR3 DNA reads as TGTGCCAGCAGCTTAGGAGGGCAGCGGGAGCAGTTCTTC. Protein: CASSLGGQREQFF.

This sequence joins TRBV11-2 and TRBJ2-3; D possibly corresponds to TRBD2 (6 bases). CDR3 length equals 14 residues. V was clipped by 8 bases and J by 2 bases, with 14 bases between them. The germline CDR1 and CDR2 sequences are SGHAT and FQNNGV. CDR3 DNA sequence: TGTGCCAGCTTACCGGGAGTAAACACAGATACGCAGTATTTT. Protein product: CASLPGVNTDTQYF.

The chain uses TRBV19 and TRBJ1-2; no clear D. The germline V gene has CDR1 LNHDA and CDR2 SQIVND (reference sequence). The V end was cut by 10 bases, the J end by 8 bases, with 23 bases between. The CDR3 is 14 residues long. Here the CDR3 DNA reads TGTGCCACCTCGCGTGGGGAACCTTTGGAAGGCTACACCTTC. Its translation is CATSRGEPLEGYTF.

J is TRBJ1-2 and V is TRBV4-1; 8 bases line up with TRBD1. Trimming at V came to 2 bases and at J to 3 bases, leaving 11 bases not matched to a gene. Germline CDR1 reads MGHRA; CDR2 reads YSYEKL. CDR3 length: 17 residues. The DNA of the CDR3 is TGCGCCAGCAGCCAATTTAGGACAGGGCCGGGGGACTATGGCTACACCTTC. This encodes CASSQFRTGPGDYGYTF.

The table lists this clone with a few counts. The chain is built from TRBV2 and TRBJ1-2, with D maybe TRBD1 (5 bases). Trimming cost V 6 bases and J 6 bases, with 17 bases left between them. In germline, CDR1 is SNHLY, CDR2 FYNNEI. The CDR3 has 14 residues. The CDR3 reads CASRPGFWDHGYTF. The CDR3 DNA follows: TGTGCCAGCAGGCCAGGGTTTTGGGATCATGGCTACACCTTC.

V and J are TRBV4-3 and TRBJ2-2; D perhaps matches TRBD1 (6 bases). The CDR3 has 16 residues. Germline CDR1 reads LGHNA; CDR2 reads YSLEER. Between the trimmed V and J ends, which lost 0 bases and 1 base, there was a span of 9 bases. The CDR3 bases are TGCGCCAGCAGCCAAGACTTCAGGGGGAACACCGGGGAGCTGTTTTTT. Translation gives CASSQDFRGNTGELFF.

The sample holds a few counts of this clone. The chain is built from TRBV19 and TRBJ2-3; 7 nucleotides line up with TRBD1. Germline CDR1 is LNHDA and CDR2 is SQIVND (reference sequence). The trim removed 1 base at V and 4 bases at J, leaving 2 bases unmatched. The CDR3 contains 14 residues. CDR3 residues: CASSIATGPDTQYF. The CDR3 bases are TGTGCCAGTAGTATAGCGACAGGGCCAGATACGCAGTATTTT.

The rearrangement links TRBV6-1 to TRBJ1-6, with 8 bases identical to TRBD1. Germline assignment: CDR1 MNHNS and CDR2 SASEGT. Trimming at V came to 4 bases and at J to 6 bases, leaving 8 bases not matched to a gene. The CDR3 extends over 16 amino acids. The CDR3 DNA follows: TGTGCCAGCAGTGGTCAGGGGGCGTCGGGTAATTCACCCCTCCACTTT. It specifies CASSGQGASGNSPLHF.

The gene calls are TRBV4-1 and TRBJ2-1; perhaps TRBD2 as D (5 bases). Germline-derived CDR1 and CDR2 are MGHRA and YSYEKL. The CDR3 spans 16 residues. V was cut by 0 bases and J by 9 bases, with 18 bases left in between. The CDR3 protein is CASSQDPQLSGGEQFF. DNA for the CDR3: TGCGCCAGCAGCCAAGATCCCCAACTAAGTGGAGGTGAGCAGTTCTTC.

J is TRBJ2-7 and V is TRBV19; D gene ambiguous. Germline CDR1 and CDR2: LNHDA and SQIVND (reference sequence). CDR3 length: 13 residues. Trimming took 3 bases from V and 3 from J, leaving 9 bases between them. The CDR3 DNA follows: TGTGCCAGTAGTATGAACAGTTTCTACGAGCAGTACTTC. This encodes CASSMNSFYEQYF.

V is TRBV7-9 and J is TRBJ2-7, with 13 positions matching TRBD2. This CDR3 spans 15 amino acids. V shed 5 bases, J shed 6 bases, and the junction held 7 bases outside the gene matches. CDR1 is SEHNR and CDR2 is FQNEAQ in the germline V gene (reference sequence). CDR3 sequence (DNA): TGTGCCAGCAGCGCCACTAGCGGGAGGGCCCTCGAGCAGTACTTC. This translates into CASSATSGRALEQYF.

J is TRBJ1-2 and V is TRBV4-3; tentatively, D is TRBD1 (5 bases). The germline V gene encodes CDR1 LGHNA and CDR2 YSLEER. The CDR3 contains 13 residues. V lost 0 bases and J 8 bases, leaving 10 bases between the germline ends. In DNA, the CDR3 is TGCGCCAGCAGCCAAGATAGGGGTGGCGGCTACACCTTC. Residues: CASSQDRGGGYTF.

The chain employs TRBV7-2 and TRBJ1-5, with TRBD1 matching over 9 bases. The CDR3 is made up of 17 amino acids. Germline V CDR1 and CDR2: SGHTA, FQGNSA. With 4 bases clipped from V and 0 bases from J, the junction kept 7 bases outside the gene matches. The CDR3 coding sequence is TGTGCCAGCAGCTCAGGACAGGGGAGATATAGCAATCAGCCCCAGCATTTT. Translated, it gives CASSSGQGRYSNQPQHF.

The genes are TRBV19 and TRBJ1-1; D uncertain. The germline V and J ends were trimmed by 3 bases and 5 bases, with 7 bases remaining between them. Germline V gene data show CDR1 as LNHDA and CDR2 as SQIVND (reference sequence). The CDR3 has 12 amino acids. The CDR3: CASSIGSTEAFF. CDR3 nucleotide sequence: TGTGCCAGTAGTATTGGATCGACTGAAGCTTTCTTT.

A few counts support this clone. The chain recombines TRBV7-2 with TRBJ1-5, with D unresolved. CDR3 length: 15 amino acids. Deletions cut 1 base from V and 0 bases from J, with 7 bases between. CDR1 SGHTA and CDR2 FQGNSA come from the germline V gene. The DNA of the CDR3 is TGTGCCAGCAGCTTAGTAAGTAATAGCAATCAGCCCCAGCATTTT. It yields the protein CASSLVSNSNQPQHF.

V usage is TRBV7-3 and J usage is TRBJ2-3, with 8 nucleotides matching TRBD2. CDR1 SGHTA and CDR2 FQGTGA come from the germline V gene. The CDR3 runs 12 residues. The V and J ends lost 8 bases and 12 bases, in that order; junction bases with no gene match: 10. The CDR3 reads CASGPGTSLQYF. CDR3 sequence (DNA): TGTGCCAGCGGCCCCGGGACTAGTTTACAGTATTTT.

The chain employs TRBV28 and TRBJ1-1; TRBD1 matches 9 bases. The germline V gene has CDR1 MDHEN and CDR2 SYDVKM. V was clipped by 6 bases and J by 1 base; unmatched bases: 6. The CDR3 spans 15 residues. CDR3 coding DNA: TGTGCCAGCAGACCTCACAGGGGGCAGAACACTGAAGCTTTCTTT. As protein: CASRPHRGQNTEAFF.

V usage is TRBV5-1 and J usage is TRBJ1-1, with TRBD1 as a possible D gene (6 bases). V was cut by 4 bases and J by 4 bases, with 14 bases left in between. CDR1 SGHRS and CDR2 YFSETQ come from the germline V gene. The CDR3 extends over 14 amino acids. In DNA, the CDR3 is TGCGCCAGCAGCGAAACAGGGAGGGGCACTGAAGCTTTCTTT. The encoded protein is CASSETGRGTEAFF.

The CDR3 protein is CASSPPPASGRDYEQYF. The CDR3 nucleotides are TGTGCCAGCAGCCCTCCCCCGGCGTCAGGGAGGGACTACGAGCAGTACTTC. V usage is TRBV9 and J usage is TRBJ2-7; 7 bases are a match to TRBD2. Germline V gives CDR1 SGDLS, CDR2 YYNGEE. The CDR3 length is 17 residues. V lost 4 bases and J lost 3; bases outside the gene matches: 16.

The rearrangement uses TRBV12-3 or TRBV12-4 and TRBJ1-5; D gene unclear. This CDR3 spans 13 amino acids. V was clipped by 2 bases and J by 7 bases, with 9 bases between them. The chain's CDR3 is CASSLNSGQPQHF. For the CDR3, the DNA is TGTGCCAGCAGTTTAAACAGTGGCCAGCCCCAGCATTTT.

The chain combines TRBV9 with TRBJ2-1; 10 bases align to TRBD2. The CDR3 consists of 15 residues. Unmatched junction bases numbered 8, after V lost 4 bases and J lost 7 bases. CDR1 and CDR2 from the germline V gene are SGDLS and YYNGEE. This CDR3 is CASSRTSGTVNEQFF. The CDR3 nucleotides are TGTGCCAGCAGCCGAACTAGCGGGACGGTGAATGAGCAGTTCTTC. Combining the CDR3 with reference TRBV9 and TRBJ2-1 gives the whole variable domain DSGVTQTPKHLITATGQRVTLRCSPRSGDLSVYWYQQSLDQGLQFLIQYYNGEERAKGNILERFSAQQFPDLHSELNLSSLELGDSALYFCASSRTSGTVNEQFFGPGTRLTVL.